This T cell receptor (beta chain) was profiled in a study of blood T cell repertoires in COVID-19. The CDR3 runs 15 residues. The V gene lost 0 bases and the J gene lost 2 bases, with 5 bases spanning the gap. This table comes from immunoSEQ multiplex PCR, and its TCRdb copy is limited to in-frame clones, with some not included. This repertoire shows more than 300,000 clones, around 90% found once; its top ten account for under 8%. This chain links TRBV23-1 with TRBJ2-6; no clear D gene. TRBV23-1 is given ORF status, its function remaining uncertain. The sample comprised peripheral blood. This receptor was obtained from a man between 18 and 29 years old who had recovered from COVID-19. The CDR3, as DNA: TGCGCCAGCAGTCAATCGGCAGCTGGGGCCAACGTCCTGACTTTC. Protein: CASSQSAAGANVLTF.